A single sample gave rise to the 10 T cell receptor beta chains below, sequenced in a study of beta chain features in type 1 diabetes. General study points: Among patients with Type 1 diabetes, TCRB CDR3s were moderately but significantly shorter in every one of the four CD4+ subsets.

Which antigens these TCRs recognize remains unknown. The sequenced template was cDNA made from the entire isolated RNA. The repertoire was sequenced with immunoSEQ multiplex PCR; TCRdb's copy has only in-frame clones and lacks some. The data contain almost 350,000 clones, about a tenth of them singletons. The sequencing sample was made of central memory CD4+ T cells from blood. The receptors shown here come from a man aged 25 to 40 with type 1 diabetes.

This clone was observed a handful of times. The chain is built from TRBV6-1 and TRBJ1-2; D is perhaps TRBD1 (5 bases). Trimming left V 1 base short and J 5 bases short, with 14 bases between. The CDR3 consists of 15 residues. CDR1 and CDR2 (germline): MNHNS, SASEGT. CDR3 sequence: CASSEVRRVGYGYTF. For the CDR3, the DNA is TGTGCCAGCAGTGAAGTGCGCAGGGTAGGGTATGGCTACACCTTC.

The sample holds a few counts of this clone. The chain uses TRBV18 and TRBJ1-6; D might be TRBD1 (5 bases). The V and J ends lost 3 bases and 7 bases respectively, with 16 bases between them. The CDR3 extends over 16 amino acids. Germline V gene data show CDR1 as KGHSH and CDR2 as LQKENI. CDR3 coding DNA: TGTGCCAGCTCACCCTGGCGGGGGGTAGGAAATTCACCCCTCCACTTT. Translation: CASSPWRGVGNSPLHF.

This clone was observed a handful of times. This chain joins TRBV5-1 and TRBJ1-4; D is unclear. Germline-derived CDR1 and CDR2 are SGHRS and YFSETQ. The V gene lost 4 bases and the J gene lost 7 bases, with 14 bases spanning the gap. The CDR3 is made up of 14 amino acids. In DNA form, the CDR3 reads TGCGCCAGCAGCCCGGAGCCGGCAAGTGAAAAACTGTTTTTT. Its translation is CASSPEPASEKLFF.

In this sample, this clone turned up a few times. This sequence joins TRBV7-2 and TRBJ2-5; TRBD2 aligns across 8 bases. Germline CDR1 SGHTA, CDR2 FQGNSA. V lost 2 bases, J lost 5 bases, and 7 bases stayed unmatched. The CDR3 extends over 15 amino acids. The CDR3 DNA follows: TGTGCCAGCAGCTTATCGGGACTAGTAATCGAGACCCAGTACTTC. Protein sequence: CASSLSGLVIETQYF. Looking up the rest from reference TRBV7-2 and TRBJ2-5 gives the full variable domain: GAGVSQSPSNKVTEKGKDVELRCDPISGHTALYWYRQSLGQGLEFLIYFQGNSAPDKSGLPSDRFSAERTGGSVSTLTIQRTQQEDSAVYLCASSLSGLVIETQYFGPGTRLLVL.

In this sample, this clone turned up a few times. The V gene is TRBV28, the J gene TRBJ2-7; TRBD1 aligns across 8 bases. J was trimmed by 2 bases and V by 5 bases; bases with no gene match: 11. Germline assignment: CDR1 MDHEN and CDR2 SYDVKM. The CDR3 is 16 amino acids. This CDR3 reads CASSPITGTGTYEQYF. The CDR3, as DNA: TGTGCCAGCAGTCCGATAACCGGGACAGGTACCTACGAGCAGTACTTC.

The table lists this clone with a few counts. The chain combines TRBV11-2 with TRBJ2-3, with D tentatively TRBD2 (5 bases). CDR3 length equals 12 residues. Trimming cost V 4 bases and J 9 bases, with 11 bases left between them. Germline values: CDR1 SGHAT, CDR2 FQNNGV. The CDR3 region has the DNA TGTGCCAGCAGCTCGACGGGGTGGACGCAGTATTTT. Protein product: CASSSTGWTQYF.

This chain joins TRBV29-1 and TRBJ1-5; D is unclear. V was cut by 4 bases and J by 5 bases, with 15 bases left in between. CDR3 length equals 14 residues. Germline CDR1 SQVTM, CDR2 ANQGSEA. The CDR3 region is CSVGTGSVDQPQHF. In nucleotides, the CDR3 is TGCAGCGTTGGTACGGGATCGGTGGATCAGCCCCAGCATTTT. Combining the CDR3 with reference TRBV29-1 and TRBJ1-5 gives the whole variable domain SAVISQKPSRDICQRGTSLTIQCQVDSQVTMMFWYRQQPGQSLTLIATANQGSEATYESGFVIDKFPISRPNLTFSTLTVSNMSPEDSSIYLCSVGTGSVDQPQHFGDGTRLSIL.

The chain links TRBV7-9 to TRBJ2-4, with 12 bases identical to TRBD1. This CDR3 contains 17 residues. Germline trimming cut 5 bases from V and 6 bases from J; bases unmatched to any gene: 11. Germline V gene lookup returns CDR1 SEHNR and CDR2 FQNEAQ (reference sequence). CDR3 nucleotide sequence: TGTGCCAGCAGCCCGGGACAGGGGGCGCAGAGGGGAAACATTCAGTACTTC. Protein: CASSPGQGAQRGNIQYF.

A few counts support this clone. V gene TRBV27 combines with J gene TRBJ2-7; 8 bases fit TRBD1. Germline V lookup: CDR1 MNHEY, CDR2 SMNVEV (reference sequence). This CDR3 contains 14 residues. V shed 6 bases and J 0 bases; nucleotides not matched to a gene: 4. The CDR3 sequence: CASRRDRFSYEQYF. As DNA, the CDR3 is TGTGCCAGCAGGCGGGACAGGTTCTCCTACGAGCAGTACTTC.

CDR3 in DNA: TGTGCCAGCAGCCCTTACACACGGAACACTGAAGCTTTCTTT. As protein: CASSPYTRNTEAFF. The chain employs TRBV7-2 and TRBJ1-1; D is unclear. V was pared by 5 bases and J by 1 base, with 11 bases between. The CDR3 sequence is 14 residues long. Germline V gene lookup returns CDR1 SGHTA and CDR2 FQGNSA.